A single sample is the source of the 30 T cell receptor beta chains below, sequenced in a study of glioma-infiltrating T cells. Amplification of TCR alpha and beta CDR3 regions from RNA used iRepertoire nested multiplex PCR. Each CDR3 protein gets one entry after TCRdb re-called the multiplex PCR reads with MiXCR. The data show about 45,000 distinct CDR3 sequences, with approximately 20% seen just once and around 6.3% held by the top ten. Sequencing was performed on glioma tissue, nonneoplastic brain tissue, or PBMCs (not recorded which). The source of these receptors is a human donor with low-grade glioma or glioblastoma, undergoing nonglioma brain surgery, or in good health (not recorded which).

This clonotype has at least ten counts. This chain connects TRBV7-9 to TRBJ1-5; 7 bases are shared with TRBD1. Trimming cost V 5 bases and J 5 bases; bases outside gene matches: 6. Per the germline V gene, CDR1 is SEHNR and CDR2 is FQNEAQ (reference sequence). The CDR3 sequence is 14 residues long. The CDR3 DNA reads as TGTGCCAGCAGCCCGGGGACAGCAGATCAGCCCCAGCATTTT. It codes for CASSPGTADQPQHF.

This clonotype was picked up many times. The chain recombines TRBV7-2 with TRBJ2-7; TRBD1 aligns across 7 bases. V lost 5 bases and J lost 0; bases outside the gene matches: 4. Per germline, CDR1 SGHTA and CDR2 FQGNSA. This CDR3 is built from 14 residues. CDR3: CASSPGQVSYEQYV. CDR3 nucleotide sequence: TGTGCCAGCAGCCCTGGACAGGTCTCCTACGAGCAGTACGTC.

This clonotype has just one count. The chain employs TRBV24-1 and TRBJ2-3; tentative D call: TRBD1 (5 bases). Trimming stripped 3 bases from V and 5 bases from J, with 14 bases between. The CDR3 has 15 amino acids. Germline V CDR1 and CDR2: KGHDR, SFDVKD. The CDR3 protein is CATSDPRTMKDTQYF. The CDR3 nucleotides are TGTGCCACCAGTGATCCCAGGACAATGAAAGATACGCAGTATTTT.

This clonotype was seen at least ten times. The rearrangement joins TRBV28 to TRBJ1-2; perhaps TRBD1 as D (5 bases). The V gene's germline CDR1 is MDHEN and CDR2 SYDVKM. Trimming stripped 4 bases from V and 4 bases from J, with 19 bases between. The CDR3 has 16 residues. Here the CDR3 reads CASSSYTGLPGYGYTF. The CDR3 nucleotides read TGTGCCAGCAGTTCGTACACGGGACTTCCAGGCTATGGCTACACCTTC.

Comments on this clonotype: A much larger clone lies a single base off, so this may be a read error. The chain employs TRBV7-2 and TRBJ1-1; 7 bases line up with TRBD1. Germline-derived CDR1 and CDR2 are SGHTA and FQGNSA. The CDR3 spans 15 residues. The CDR3 here is CASSLGQSMNTEALF. The CDR3 coding sequence is TGTGCCAGCAGCCTGGGACAGTCCATGAACACTGAAGCTCTCTTT.

This clonotype was recorded at least ten times. The chain links TRBV6-1 to TRBJ2-1, with 8 positions matching TRBD1. Germline CDR1 is MNHNS and CDR2 is SASEGT. CDR3 length: 17 amino acids. V lost 4 bases to trimming and J lost 6 bases; unmatched junction nucleotides: 14. CDR3 region: CASSGPPGQALLNEQFF. The CDR3 DNA sequence: TGTGCCAGCAGTGGACCGCCGGGACAGGCCCTACTCAATGAGCAGTTCTTC.

This clonotype has a count of ten or more. This sequence joins TRBV6-1 and TRBJ2-3; weak D call: TRBD2 (6 bases). CDR3 size: 17 residues. Germline V CDR1 and CDR2: MNHNS, SASEGT. The germline V and J ends were trimmed by 6 bases and 2 bases, with 21 bases remaining between them. The CDR3 region is CASSQTGPGEYTDTQYF. The CDR3 DNA reads as TGTGCCAGCAGCCAAACCGGGCCGGGGGAGTACACAGATACGCAGTATTTT.

This clonotype was seen many times. V and J are TRBV27 and TRBJ1-3; D might be TRBD1 (5 bases). V lost 4 bases and J 8 bases, leaving 15 bases between the germline ends. Germline lookup yields CDR1 MNHEY and CDR2 SMNVEV (reference sequence). The CDR3 runs to 14 residues. For the CDR3, the DNA is TGTGCCAGCAGTTCAGGGAGAAAAACGGACACCATATATTTT. Translated, it gives CASSSGRKTDTIYF.

V gene TRBV12-3 or TRBV12-4 combines with J gene TRBJ2-3; 12 nucleotides line up with TRBD2. The CDR3 covers 18 residues. After removal of 4 bases from V and 0 bases from J, the junction contained 8 bases not matched to a gene. The CDR3 coding sequence is TGTGCCAGCAGTTCTTCTCCTGGACTAGCGGGGAGCACAGATACGCAGTATTTT. Amino acids: CASSSSPGLAGSTDTQYF.

This clonotype has a count of ten or more. V usage is TRBV15 and J usage is TRBJ2-5; 10 bases agree with TRBD2. Germline V gene sequence: CDR1 LNHNV, CDR2 YYDKDF (reference sequence). J was trimmed by 4 bases and V by 1 base; bases with no gene match: 6. The CDR3 length is 16 residues. The CDR3 here is CATSRGTSGRSETQYF. DNA of the CDR3: TGTGCCACCAGCAGAGGGACTAGCGGTCGTTCAGAGACCCAGTACTTC.

This clonotype was observed many times. The rearrangement links TRBV19 to TRBJ2-5, with TRBD2 as a possible D gene (7 bases). Germline V gene data show CDR1 as LNHDA and CDR2 as SQIVND (reference sequence). The CDR3 runs 14 residues. Trimming shortened V by 7 bases and J by 2 bases, and 14 bases separated the two germline ends. CDR3 DNA: TGTGCCAGTAAGCGGGACACAGCTCAAGAGACCCAGTACTTC. Its translation is CASKRDTAQETQYF.

This clonotype was detected many times. This chain connects TRBV28 to TRBJ1-2; D perhaps matches TRBD1 (5 bases). The CDR3 has 13 amino acids. The germline CDR1 and CDR2 sequences are MDHEN and SYDVKM. Trimming stripped 5 bases from V and 8 bases from J, with 15 bases between. CDR3 sequence: CASSLRAVGGYTF. The CDR3 nucleotides read TGTGCCAGCAGTCTCAGGGCGGTTGGGGGCTACACCTTC.

This clonotype showed up many times. The chain is built from TRBV6-6 and TRBJ1-3; D uncertain. V dropped 0 bases and J dropped 0 bases, with 12 bases sitting between them. Looked up from germline, CDR1 is MNHNY and CDR2 is SVGAGI (reference sequence). This CDR3 contains 17 residues. CDR3 DNA sequence: TGTGCCAGCAGTTACTCGCGGAACACCCTCTCTGGAAACACCATATATTTT. This encodes CASSYSRNTLSGNTIYF.

This clonotype appeared many times. V is TRBV4-2 and J is TRBJ2-1, with 13 positions matching TRBD2. The trim removed 5 bases at V and 15 bases at J, leaving 10 bases unmatched. This CDR3 comprises 14 residues. Germline V gene data show CDR1 as LGHNA and CDR2 as YNFKEQ. The CDR3 here is CASSAGTSGGALFF. CDR3 nucleotides: TGTGCCAGCAGCGCGGGAACTAGCGGGGGGGCCCTGTTCTTC.

This clonotype was picked up many times. The chain links TRBV6-2 or TRBV6-3 to TRBJ2-5; no definite D call. The CDR3 contains 14 residues. V shed 2 bases and J shed 6 bases, with 13 bases lying between them. Germline CDR1 MNHEY, CDR2 SVGEGT. This chain's CDR3 is CASSYVALGQTQYF. The CDR3 DNA follows: TGTGCCAGCAGTTACGTCGCCCTCGGCCAGACCCAGTACTTC.

This chain joins TRBV28 and TRBJ1-1; D is undetermined. Germline loops: CDR1 MDHEN, CDR2 SYDVKM. V lost 10 bases, J lost 4 bases, and 10 bases lay in between. CDR3 length equals 11 residues. As DNA, the CDR3 is TGTGCCATCACCTTCCCCACTGAAGCTTTCTTT. Translation gives CAITFPTEAFF.

This clonotype was seen repeatedly, ten times or more. This sequence joins TRBV4-1 and TRBJ2-1; D may be TRBD1 (6 bases). The CDR3 is 17 residues long. In germline, CDR1 is MGHRA, CDR2 YSYEKL. V dropped 1 base and J dropped 4 bases, with 17 bases sitting between them. The CDR3 loop reads CASSQGVRGISYNEQFF. The DNA of the CDR3 is TGCGCCAGCAGCCAAGGAGTCAGGGGAATCTCATACAATGAGCAGTTCTTC.

This clonotype was observed many times. The CDR3 loop is CASSSSQGINTEAFF. CDR3 DNA: TGTGCCAGCAGTAGCTCACAGGGGATCAACACTGAAGCTTTCTTT. The rearrangement links TRBV2 to TRBJ1-1; 7 bases map to TRBD1. The germline V gene encodes CDR1 SNHLY and CDR2 FYNNEI. The CDR3 spans 15 residues. Germline trimming cut 5 bases from V and 2 bases from J; bases unmatched to any gene: 8. The entire variable domain, with the rest obtained from reference TRBV2 and TRBJ1-1, is as follows: EPEVTQTPSHQVTQMGQEVILRCVPISNHLYFYWYRQILGQKVEFLVSFYNNEISEKSEIFDDQFSVERPDGSNFTLKIRSTKLEDSAMYFCASSSSQGINTEAFFGQGTRLTVV.

The chain couples TRBV6-4 to TRBJ2-1; D might be TRBD2 (5 bases). Trimming stripped 2 bases from V and 5 bases from J, with 22 bases between. The CDR3 covers 18 residues. Looked up from germline, CDR1 is MRHNA and CDR2 is SNTAGT. The chain's CDR3 is CASSDLTWRPFIDNEQFF. DNA of the CDR3: TGTGCCAGCAGTGACCTTACTTGGAGGCCCTTTATCGACAATGAGCAGTTCTTC.

This clonotype was counted ten times or more. This chain links TRBV2 with TRBJ1-1; D possibly corresponds to TRBD1 (5 bases). The CDR3 runs 13 residues. Germline V gene sequence: CDR1 SNHLY, CDR2 FYNNEI. Between the trimmed V and J ends, which lost 8 bases and 1 base, there was a span of 11 bases. CDR3 DNA: TGTGCCAGCCGCGACAGTCCGAACACTGAAGCTTTCTTT. Translating it yields CASRDSPNTEAFF.

In its sample, this clonotype was seen many times. V and J are TRBV14 and TRBJ1-3; D call uncertain. The CDR3 extends over 18 amino acids. V was clipped by 6 bases and J by 4 bases, with 25 bases between them. The germline CDR1 and CDR2 sequences are SGHDN and FVKESK. As DNA, the CDR3 is TGTGCCAGCAGTCAAACGCCGTCGACCCTAAGAAAGGGAAACACCATATATTTT. Its translation is CASSQTPSTLRKGNTIYF.

This clonotype was seen repeatedly, ten times or more. The V and J genes are TRBV28 and TRBJ2-1, with 12 positions matching TRBD2. The J segment lost 5 bases and the V segment lost 3 bases, leaving 5 bases of the junction unmatched. This CDR3 region has 16 residues. CDR1 and CDR2 from the germline V gene are MDHEN and SYDVKM. In nucleotides, the CDR3 is TGTGCCAGCAGTTTCCTAGCGGGGGGGCCCCACAATGAGCAGTTCTTC. Translation gives CASSFLAGGPHNEQFF.

This clonotype was seen at least ten times. This rearrangement joins TRBV28 to TRBJ1-5; D not resolved. V was clipped by 3 bases and J by 2 bases, with 11 bases between them. Germline V gene sequence: CDR1 MDHEN, CDR2 SYDVKM. The CDR3 runs 15 residues. The CDR3 nucleotides are TGTGCCAGCAGTTTTTCGGGGATAGGCAATCAGCCCCAGCATTTT. Amino acids: CASSFSGIGNQPQHF.

This clonotype has a count of ten or more. This chain uses TRBV6-1 with TRBJ2-5; possible D gene TRBD1, 5 bases. The CDR3 runs to 10 residues. Trimming took 11 bases from V and 3 from J, leaving 7 bases between them. Germline V gene data show CDR1 as MNHNS and CDR2 as SASEGT. The CDR3 protein is CAVGEETQYF. The CDR3 region has the DNA TGTGCCGTAGGGGAAGAGACCCAGTACTTC.

This clonotype was seen many times. This chain connects TRBV28 to TRBJ2-1; D uncertain. Germline loops: CDR1 MDHEN, CDR2 SYDVKM. Trimming took 3 bases from V and 0 from J, leaving 12 bases between them. This CDR3 comprises 16 residues. The CDR3 loop is CASSFSFGSSYNEQFF. The CDR3 DNA reads TGTGCCAGCAGTTTCTCATTTGGGTCCTCCTACAATGAGCAGTTCTTC.

This rearrangement joins TRBV11-2 to TRBJ2-5; D gene unclear. This CDR3 spans 14 amino acids. Looked up from germline, CDR1 is SGHAT and CDR2 is FQNNGV. Trimming removed 1 base from V and 5 bases from J, with 11 bases in between. In DNA form, the CDR3 reads TGTGCCAGCAGCTTAGTGCGAGGTCTTGAGACCCAGTACTTC. It specifies CASSLVRGLETQYF.

Details on this clonotype: This may be a read error, as it is one base from a much larger clone. V usage is TRBV14 and J usage is TRBJ1-1; no definite D call. Trimming removed 3 bases at V and 3 bases at J, with 29 bases between. Germline loops: CDR1 SGHDN, CDR2 FVKESK. The CDR3 has 20 amino acids. As DNA, the CDR3 is TGTGCCAGCAGCCATGGGAACGGGTACCGTCGAGCGTCTCGTGACACTGAAGCTTTCTTT. Translating gives CASSHGNGYRRASRDTEAFF. Supplemented by reference TRBV14 and TRBJ1-1, the full variable domain reads EAGVTQFPSHSVIEKGQTVTLRCDPISGHDNLYWYRRVMGKEIKFLLHFVKESKQDESGMPNNRFLAERTGGTYSTLKVQPAELEDSGVYFCASSHGNGYRRASRDTEAFFGQGTRLTVV.

This clonotype has more than one count but fewer than ten. The chain employs TRBV10-3 and TRBJ1-2; a weak D match, TRBD1 (5 bases). Germline-derived CDR1 and CDR2 are ENHRY and SYGVKD. CDR3 length equals 15 residues. Trimming cost V 5 bases and J 5 bases, with 18 bases left between them. The CDR3 DNA reads as TGTGCCATCAGTAGATCTACCGGGACCGAATATGGCTACACCTTC. Translation gives CAISRSTGTEYGYTF.

This clonotype was detected many times. This sequence joins TRBV5-4 and TRBJ2-3; D call uncertain. Looked up from germline, CDR1 is SGHNT and CDR2 is YYREEE (reference sequence). V lost 4 bases, J lost 0 bases, and 6 bases lay in between. The CDR3 runs to 13 residues. The CDR3 loop reads CASSLTSTDTQYF. DNA of the CDR3: TGTGCCAGCAGCCTGACTAGCACAGATACGCAGTATTTT.

This clonotype was seen at least ten times. The V call is TRBV6-4, the J call TRBJ2-1; 11 bases fit TRBD2. The V and J ends lost 6 bases and 4 bases, in that order; junction bases with no gene match: 8. CDR1 is MRHNA, CDR2 SNTAGT, per germline. CDR3 length: 16 amino acids. The CDR3 is CASSDGTSGAYNEQFF. In DNA, the CDR3 is TGTGCCAGCAGCGACGGGACTAGCGGAGCGTACAATGAGCAGTTCTTC.